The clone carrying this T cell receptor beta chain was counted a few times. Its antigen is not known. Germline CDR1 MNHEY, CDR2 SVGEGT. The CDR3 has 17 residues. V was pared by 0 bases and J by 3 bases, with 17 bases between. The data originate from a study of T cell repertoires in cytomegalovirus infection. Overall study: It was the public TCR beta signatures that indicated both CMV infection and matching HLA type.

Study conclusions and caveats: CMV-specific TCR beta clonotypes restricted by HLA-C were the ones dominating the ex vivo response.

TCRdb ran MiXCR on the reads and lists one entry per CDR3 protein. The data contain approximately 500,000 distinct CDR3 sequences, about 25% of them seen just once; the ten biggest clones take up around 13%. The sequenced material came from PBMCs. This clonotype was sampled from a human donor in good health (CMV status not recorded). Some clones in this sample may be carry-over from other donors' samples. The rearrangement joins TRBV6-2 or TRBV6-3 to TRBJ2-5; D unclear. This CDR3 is CASSYSRWQETKETQYF. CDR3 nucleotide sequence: TGTGCCAGCAGTTACTCGAGGTGGCAGGAAACAAAAGAGACCCAGTACTTC.